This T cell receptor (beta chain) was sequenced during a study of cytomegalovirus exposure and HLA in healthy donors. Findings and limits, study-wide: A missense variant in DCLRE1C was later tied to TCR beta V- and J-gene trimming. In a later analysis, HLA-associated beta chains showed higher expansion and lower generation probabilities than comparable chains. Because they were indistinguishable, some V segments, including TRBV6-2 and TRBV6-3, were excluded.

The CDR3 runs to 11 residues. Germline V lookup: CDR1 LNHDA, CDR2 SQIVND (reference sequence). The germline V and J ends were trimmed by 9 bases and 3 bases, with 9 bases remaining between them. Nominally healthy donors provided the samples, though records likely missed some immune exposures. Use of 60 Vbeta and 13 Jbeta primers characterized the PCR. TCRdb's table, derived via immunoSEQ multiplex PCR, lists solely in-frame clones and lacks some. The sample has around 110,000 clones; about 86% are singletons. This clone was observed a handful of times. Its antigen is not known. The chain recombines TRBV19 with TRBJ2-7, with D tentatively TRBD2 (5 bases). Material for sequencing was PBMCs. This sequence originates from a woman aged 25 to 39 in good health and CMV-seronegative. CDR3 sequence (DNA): TGTGCCAGCTTTGGAGGCTACGAGCAGTACTTC. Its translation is CASFGGYEQYF.